This paragraph covers one T cell receptor (beta chain) sequence. The data originate from a study of blood T cell repertoires in COVID-19. Study-wide context: From the United States, Italy and Spain came samples of acute and convalescent COVID-19. The cDNA or gDNA used as material had been derived from T cells, B-cell-depleted T cells, or PBMCs.

The CDR3 has 15 residues. The germline V gene encodes CDR1 SEHNR and CDR2 FQNEAQ (reference sequence). V lost 4 bases, J lost 5 bases, and 7 bases stayed unmatched. Authors' data handling: Reference gene primer amplification gave nucleated cell count estimates. Produced via immunoSEQ multiplex PCR; TCRdb's table is partial and in-frame only. The DNA gave D and trimming, while V, J and clone size come from that table. The data hold 200,000 to 250,000 clones, with about 88% observed a single time. This clonotype originated in a man aged 45-65 years who had recovered from COVID-19. The V gene is TRBV7-9, the J gene TRBJ1-4; TRBD1 matches 7 bases. Input material: peripheral blood. CDR3 nucleotides: TGTGCCAGCAGCTCCCGGGACAGCTTGAATGAAAAACTGTTTTTT. It is translated as CASSSRDSLNEKLFF.